The following is a T cell receptor (beta chain) sequence with its context. Its antigen is as yet unknown. TCRdb processed the 5' RACE reads again and assigns one entry to each CDR3 protein, with no DNA. The sample table includes about 540,000 distinct CDR3 sequences. Germline V CDR1 and CDR2: DFQATT, SNEGSKA (reference sequence). The CDR3 totals 15 residues. This entry belongs to a study of T cells expressing NK-cell markers. Turning to the study itself: Repertoire data for TCR beta were derived from sorted T cells (CD3+CD56+NKG2C+, CD3+CD56+NKG2C- and CD3+CD56-NKG2C+). Seven HCMV-seropositive donors and one seronegative donor made up the eight sequenced donors.

Study-level results: CD8+ T cells in roughly six donors included dominant NKG2C+ clonotypes at roughly 1.0-7.5%.

The receptor's source is a man younger than 30 in good health. What was sequenced was blood T cells: a sorted CD56 or NKG2C T cell subset, CD4+ or CD8+ T cells, or bulk PBMC T cells (not recorded which). The genes are TRBV20-1 and TRBJ1-2; TCRdb names TRBD1, which stays unverified in the absence of DNA. The CDR3 sequence is CSARPAGTGNYGYTF.